This T cell receptor beta chain was recovered during a study of blood T cell repertoires in COVID-19. Study-level background: COVID-19 samples, acute and convalescent, were from the United States, Italy and Spain. PBMCs, B-cell-depleted T cells, or T cells provided the cDNA or gDNA that made up the material.

Profiling relied on immunoSEQ multiplex PCR, and the TCRdb table lists in-frame clones only, not all of them. The sample lists about 130,000 clones, roughly 83% occurring once. The CDR3 has 12 amino acids. From germline, CDR1 is MNHEY and CDR2 SVGAGI. V lost 6 bases and J 7 bases, leaving 12 bases between the germline ends. This TCR was recovered from a woman aged 50 to 60 with acute or convalescent COVID-19. The source material was peripheral blood. The rearrangement uses TRBV6-5 and TRBJ1-2; tentative D call: TRBD1 (5 bases). The CDR3 DNA sequence: TGTGCCAGCAGCCCCGCCGGGGGTGGCTACACCTTC. Encoded protein: CASSPAGGGYTF.